A single sample gave rise to the 8 T cell receptor beta chains below, sequenced in a study of spatial heterogeneity in lung cancer. The time point denotes: sample taken at primary tumor resection. Whole RNA from tumor, nontumor lung or frozen PBMC was sequenced unsorted. TCRdb fed the 5' RACE reads into MiXCR, producing one record per CDR3 protein. The sample has about 23,000 distinct CDR3 sequences, 2.5% to 4% seen once. Sequenced here: PBMCs, sampled at surgery. These receptors were collected from a female donor with early-stage non-small cell lung cancer.

This clonotype was observed at least ten times. The chain employs TRBV7-9 and TRBJ1-1; TRBD1 might be the D (6 bases). From germline, CDR1 is SEHNR and CDR2 FQNEAQ (reference sequence). The CDR3 extends over 14 amino acids. Trimming removed 3 bases from V and 4 bases from J, with 12 bases in between. The CDR3 is CASSFEGVGTEAFF. The CDR3 DNA is TGTGCCAGCAGCTTCGAGGGGGTGGGCACTGAAGCTTTCTTT.

The rearrangement uses TRBV6-6 and TRBJ2-5; 8 nucleotides align to TRBD2. The CDR3 consists of 14 residues. Germline values: CDR1 MNHNY, CDR2 SVGAGI (reference sequence). Trimming at V came to 6 bases and at J to 5 bases, leaving 8 bases not matched to a gene. CDR3 sequence (DNA): TGTGCCAGCAGGGGAGCGGGAGCGGTGGAGACCCAGTACTTC. This gives the protein CASRGAGAVETQYF.

There are many counts of this clonotype. This chain joins TRBV28 and TRBJ2-5; D may be TRBD2 (7 bases). Trimming left V 4 bases short and J 0 bases short, with 15 bases between. Germline V gene data show CDR1 as MDHEN and CDR2 as SYDVKM. The CDR3 is 16 residues long. The CDR3 region is CASSSAGRGYQETQYF. DNA for the CDR3: TGTGCCAGCAGTTCGGCTGGGAGGGGGTACCAAGAGACCCAGTACTTC.

Sample share makes this clonotype medium-sized. This chain joins TRBV7-2 and TRBJ2-1, with unresolved D. V was shortened by 5 bases and J by 2 bases, with 4 bases between the two germline ends. CDR3 length: 12 residues. From germline, CDR1 is SGHTA and CDR2 FQGNSA. The CDR3 nucleotides are TGTGCCAGCAGCCGAACCTACAATGAGCAGTTCTTC. The encoded protein is CASSRTYNEQFF.

This clonotype appeared many times. The chain uses TRBV27 and TRBJ2-7; 8 bases align to TRBD1. V shed 3 bases and J 2 bases; nucleotides not matched to a gene: 6. The CDR3 sequence is 15 residues long. The germline gives CDR1 MNHEY, CDR2 SMNVEV (reference sequence). The CDR3 coding sequence is TGTGCCAGCAGTTTTTCCCGGACAGGGACCTACGAGCAGTACTTC. Amino acids: CASSFSRTGTYEQYF.

The sample holds many counts of this clonotype. The V and J genes are TRBV28 and TRBJ2-1; 10 nucleotides agree with TRBD2. The CDR3 has 15 residues. From germline, CDR1 is MDHEN and CDR2 SYDVKM. V was pared by 6 bases and J by 5 bases, with 7 bases of the junction left unmatched. The CDR3, as DNA: TGTGCCAGCAGATCAGCGGGAGGGCTCCACAATGAGCAGTTCTTC. Translated, it gives CASRSAGGLHNEQFF.

This clonotype was counted at least ten times. This chain uses TRBV12-3 or TRBV12-4 with TRBJ1-3, with D unclear. V lost 6 bases and J lost 3, with 12 bases in between. This CDR3 comprises 14 residues. Here the CDR3 reads CASSWGSGGNTIYF. In nucleotides, the CDR3 is TGTGCCAGCAGCTGGGGTAGCGGTGGAAACACCATATATTTT.

In this sample, this clonotype is medium-sized. The chain combines TRBV7-9 with TRBJ2-7, with D maybe TRBD1 (8 bases). Germline V gene lookup returns CDR1 SEHNR and CDR2 FQNEAQ (reference sequence). V was pared by 4 bases and J by 3 bases, with 13 bases between. The CDR3 runs 14 residues. The CDR3 loop is CASSSTGEGYEQYF. The CDR3 bases are TGTGCCAGCAGCTCGACAGGGGAGGGCTACGAGCAGTACTTC.